This T cell receptor beta chain comes out of a study of T cell repertoires in ileal Crohn's disease. Across the whole study: About 40% were active smokers at surgery; median disease duration was around 7.9 years. Biopsies of the neoterminal ileum at postoperative colonoscopy form M6 samples. Study-wide results and limits: The median delay to postoperative endoscopy was about 7.4 months. Compared with CD4 T cells, sorted CD8 cells carried more expanded clones.

The time point here: neoterminal ileum biopsy at postoperative endoscopy, about 6 months after surgery. Produced via immunoSEQ multiplex PCR; TCRdb's table is partial and in-frame only. The data contain 9,400 or so clones, about 80% of them seen just once; the ten biggest clones take up around 20%. V dropped 1 base and J dropped 5 bases, with 6 bases sitting between them. CDR1 is SGHVS, CDR2 FQNEAQ, per germline. CDR3 length: 13 amino acids. This clone was seen a single time. Its antigen is still unknown. V is TRBV7-8 and J is TRBJ1-5; D uncertain. Sequenced: ileal tissue. The sequence was obtained from an adult with Crohn's disease. The CDR3 loop reads CASSLDRDQPQHF. The CDR3 DNA reads TGTGCCAGCAGCTTAGACCGGGATCAGCCCCAGCATTTT.